Listed below are T cell receptor beta chains from one sample, sequenced in a study of T-cell reconstitution after alpha-beta-depleted transplantation in children. TCRdb analysed the PCR reads with MiXCR anew, one entry per CDR3 protein. The repertoire holds 210,000 or so distinct CDR3 sequences, about 9.5% seen once, with approximately 6.6% in the top ten. This specimen was PBMCs from the stem cell graft donor, taken from the stem cell graft. Source of these receptors: a human donor who donated a stem cell graft to a child with acute lymphoblastic leukemia. The CDR3 runs from the conserved cysteine through the conserved F or W. The order of the fields is J gene, V gene, clone size, CDR3 length, CDR3 protein. Clone size, where shown, is once, few, many, or a class for clones that have expanded.

>TRBJ2-7|TRBV25-1|few|14
CASRGAGLFYEQYF
>TRBJ2-2|TRBV7-6|-|15
CASSLEVQGTGELFF
>TRBJ1-1|TRBV11-2|few|15
CASSLWPGERTEAFF
>TRBJ2-5|TRBV24-1|few|13
CATSDGNQETQYF
>TRBJ2-7|TRBV29-1|many|15
CSVEDQRTPSYEQYF
>TRBJ1-4|TRBV4-3|-|15
CASSPQTGTNEKLFF
>TRBJ2-7|TRBV20-1|few|12
CSAGTDHYEQYF
>TRBJ2-5|TRBV20-1|many|11
CSAREWETQYF
>TRBJ2-7|TRBV29-1|-|18
CSFQGQTGTSVSSYEQYF
>TRBJ1-1|TRBV9|few|13
CASSTGGRVTAFF